A single sample is the source of the 28 T cell receptor beta chains below, sequenced in a study of a mutant IDH1 vaccine in newly diagnosed glioma. Libraries were prepared by immunoSEQ multiplex PCR; TCRdb keeps only in-frame clonotypes and omits some of them. The sample carries 82,000 or so clones, 70% to 90% recorded once. Specified time point: week 23, last vaccination. Alongside topical imiquimod, each dose of vaccine comprised 300 ug of mutant IDH1 20-mer peptide. Antigens of these TCRs are unknown. The material was PBMCs, obtained from a glioma patient whose treatment included an IDH1 peptide vaccine. All receptors derive from a man aged 30 to 45 with glioma. Some clones in this sample may be carry-over from other donors' samples.

V and J are TRBV29-1 and TRBJ1-2; 7 bases map to TRBD1. This CDR3 is built from 12 residues. CDR1 is SQVTM, CDR2 ANQGSEA, per germline. V gave up 5 bases and J gave up 6 bases; unmatched junction bases: 6. CDR3 DNA: TGCAGCGTTCTAGACAGGGACCATGGCTACACCTTC. The encoded protein is CSVLDRDHGYTF.

V usage is TRBV28 and J usage is TRBJ1-2; D call uncertain. Trimming took 2 bases from V and 5 from J, leaving 6 bases between them. Per the germline V gene, CDR1 is MDHEN and CDR2 is SYDVKM. The CDR3 is 12 amino acids. CDR3 sequence reads: CASSLRGYGYTF. The DNA for the CDR3 is TGTGCCAGCAGTTTAAGAGGATATGGCTACACCTTC.

The chain recombines TRBV6-5 with TRBJ1-1, with no clear D. Trimming took off 6 bases at V and 6 bases at J, with 11 bases between the two ends. The CDR3 extends over 12 amino acids. Germline CDR1 and CDR2: MNHEY and SVGAGI. CDR3 residues: CASSSYRSEAFF. As DNA, the CDR3 is TGTGCCAGCAGCTCGTATAGGTCTGAAGCTTTCTTT.

J is TRBJ2-1 and V is TRBV14, with D perhaps being TRBD1 or TRBD2 (7 bases each). The CDR3 extends over 16 amino acids. The V gene lost 2 bases and the J gene lost 0 bases, with 11 bases spanning the gap. Germline V gene data show CDR1 as SGHDN and CDR2 as FVKESK. The DNA of the CDR3 is TGTGCCAGCAGCCAACAGGGGGGGAGCTCCTACAATGAGCAGTTCTTC. It codes for CASSQQGGSSYNEQFF.

The chain recombines TRBV29-1 with TRBJ2-4, with a weak D call TRBD2 (7 bases). Per the germline V gene, CDR1 is SQVTM and CDR2 is ANQGSEA. Trimming cost V 6 bases and J 2 bases, with 14 bases left between them. This CDR3 spans 14 amino acids. The CDR3 region is CSVGGRASKNIQYF. CDR3 coding DNA: TGCAGCGTGGGGGGGCGGGCGTCCAAAAACATTCAGTACTTC.

This clone was detected only once. This rearrangement joins TRBV2 to TRBJ2-7; TRBD2 matches at 12 bases. Losses at the gene ends were 3 bases for V and 6 bases for J; bases not matched to a gene: 9. This CDR3 is 16 amino acids long. Looked up from germline, CDR1 is SNHLY and CDR2 is FYNNEI. The CDR3 spells CASSEGLGLAGIEQYF. In DNA form, the CDR3 reads TGTGCCAGCAGTGAGGGTCTTGGACTAGCGGGAATCGAGCAGTACTTC.

The chain combines TRBV5-1 with TRBJ1-1, with a possible D match to TRBD1 (5 bases). The CDR3 runs to 14 residues. Germline assignment: CDR1 SGHRS and CDR2 YFSETQ. Trimming left V 4 bases short and J 5 bases short, with 15 bases between. This CDR3 reads CASSTGTGRTEAFF. In DNA form, the CDR3 reads TGCGCCAGCAGCACAGGTACGGGGAGGACTGAAGCTTTCTTT.

This chain uses TRBV4-1 with TRBJ2-5, with a weak D call TRBD2 (5 bases). Matching the DNA end better, TRBJ2-7 makes the J call doubtful. CDR1 is MGHRA, CDR2 YSYEKL, per germline. The CDR3 is 16 amino acids. The CDR3 nucleotides are TGCGCCAGCAGCCAAGTTAGTAGTCTAGCAGCCTACGAGCAGTACTTC. Translated, it gives CASSQVSSLAAYEQYF.

The gene calls are TRBV7-9 and TRBJ2-1; 7 positions match TRBD1. J gave up 10 bases and V 5 bases, and 14 bases lay outside the gene matches. From germline, CDR1 is SEHNR and CDR2 FQNEAQ (reference sequence). CDR3 length: 15 residues. The CDR3 DNA sequence: TGTGCCAGCAGCGTCCTTAGACAGGGAAGGGGCGAGCAGTTCTTC. It codes for CASSVLRQGRGEQFF.

The chain uses TRBV12-5 and TRBJ2-3; 10 bases align to TRBD1. The CDR3 length is 17 residues. J was trimmed by 2 bases and V by 9 bases; bases with no gene match: 14. From germline, CDR1 is LGHNT and CDR2 FRNRAP. The CDR3 sequence: CARKTGGDLSYTDTQYF. CDR3 DNA: TGTGCTAGGAAGACAGGGGGCGATCTCTCTTACACAGATACGCAGTATTTT.

The chain is built from TRBV27 and TRBJ2-3; tentative D call: TRBD2 (6 bases). This CDR3 contains 17 residues. V was clipped by 4 bases and J by 0 bases, with 17 bases between them. CDR1 is MNHEY and CDR2 is SMNVEV in the germline V gene (reference sequence). CDR3 coding DNA: TGTGCCAGCAGTTGGGGACTTCCCTCCACTAGCACAGATACGCAGTATTTT. Amino acids: CASSWGLPSTSTDTQYF.

The chain employs TRBV2 and TRBJ1-4, with 8 positions matching TRBD1. The junction had 11 bases not matched to a gene; V was cut back by 8 bases and J by 3 bases. The germline V gene encodes CDR1 SNHLY and CDR2 FYNNEI. CDR3 size: 16 residues. CDR3 nucleotide sequence: TGTGCCAGCGACGCCCTTGGACAGGGCCCTAATGAAAAACTGTTTTTT. This encodes CASDALGQGPNEKLFF. The whole variable domain, remainder taken from reference TRBV2 and TRBJ1-4, is EPEVTQTPSHQVTQMGQEVILRCVPISNHLYFYWYRQILGQKVEFLVSFYNNEISEKSEIFDDQFSVERPDGSNFTLKIRSTKLEDSAMYFCASDALGQGPNEKLFFGSGTQLSVL.

The chain uses TRBV7-9 and TRBJ2-7; 10 bases match TRBD1. Unmatched junction bases numbered 3, after V lost 5 bases and J lost 2 bases. The CDR3 consists of 14 residues. Germline CDR1 is SEHNR and CDR2 is FQNEAQ (reference sequence). The CDR3 spells CASSPGTGAYEQYF. Written as DNA, the CDR3 is TGTGCCAGCAGCCCCGGGACAGGGGCCTACGAGCAGTACTTC. Combining the CDR3 with reference TRBV7-9 and TRBJ2-7 gives the whole variable domain DTGVSQNPRHKITKRGQNVTFRCDPISEHNRLYWYRQTLGQGPEFLTYFQNEAQLEKSRLLSDRFSAERPKGSFSTLEIQRTEQGDSAMYLCASSPGTGAYEQYFGPGTRLTVT.

The V gene is TRBV27, the J gene TRBJ1-5, with 9 bases identical to TRBD1. This CDR3 has 14 amino acids. V dropped 3 bases and J dropped 7; count of bases not matched to a gene: 4. In germline, CDR1 is MNHEY, CDR2 SMNVEV (reference sequence). CDR3 sequence reads: CASSFRTGEQPQHF. The CDR3 bases are TGTGCCAGCAGTTTCCGGACAGGGGAACAGCCCCAGCATTTT.

The chain is built from TRBV2 and TRBJ2-7; D not certain. Germline CDR1 is SNHLY and CDR2 is FYNNEI. Deletions cut 7 bases from V and 7 bases from J, with 17 bases between. CDR3 length equals 13 residues. The CDR3 loop reads CASNREDTQEQYF. The CDR3 region has the DNA TGTGCCAGCAATCGAGAGGATACCCAGGAGCAGTACTTC.

V gene TRBV6-6 combines with J gene TRBJ1-1; TRBD1 is a possible D gene (6 bases). Germline CDR1 MNHNY, CDR2 SVGAGI (reference sequence). The CDR3 loop spans 16 amino acids. V was pared by 5 bases and J by 0 bases, with 16 bases between. CDR3 protein: CASSRPQGTMNTEAFF. The CDR3 DNA follows: TGTGCCAGCAGTCGCCCGCAGGGGACCATGAACACTGAAGCTTTCTTT.

The chain uses TRBV28 and TRBJ1-5, with D tentatively TRBD1 (6 bases). CDR1 MDHEN and CDR2 SYDVKM come from the germline V gene. The CDR3 contains 15 residues. V lost 2 bases and J lost 2, with 10 bases in between. In DNA, the CDR3 is TGTGCCAGCAGTTTAGCGGGGGGCGGCAATCAGCCCCAGCATTTT. Translation gives CASSLAGGGNQPQHF.

The chain is built from TRBV5-5 and TRBJ2-2; TRBD1 matches 9 bases. CDR1 SGHKS and CDR2 YYEKEE come from the germline V gene (reference sequence). The CDR3 length is 18 residues. V was pared by 0 bases and J by 4 bases, with 10 bases of the junction left unmatched. Here the CDR3 DNA reads TGTGCCAGCAGCTTGGCTCTTATACAGGGGGCGCTCACCGGGGAGCTGTTTTTT. The encoded protein is CASSLALIQGALTGELFF.

This chain joins TRBV18 and TRBJ1-4; the D is unclear. V shed 6 bases and J shed 4 bases, with 18 bases lying between them. This CDR3 is built from 16 residues. Germline V gene data show CDR1 as KGHSH and CDR2 as LQKENI. CDR3 region: CASSPELQAINEKLFF. CDR3 coding DNA: TGTGCCAGCTCGCCCGAATTACAAGCCATTAATGAAAAACTGTTTTTT.

V usage is TRBV30 and J usage is TRBJ2-3; D is ambiguous. Germline V gene sequence: CDR1 GTSNPN, CDR2 SVGIG (reference sequence). The germline V and J ends were trimmed by 3 bases and 6 bases, with 7 bases remaining between them. The CDR3 is 11 residues long. The CDR3 coding sequence is TGTGCCTGGAGATCCAGGGATACGCAGTATTTT. Amino acid sequence: CAWRSRDTQYF.

The J gene is TRBJ2-5, the V gene TRBV6-6; D assignment may be TRBD1 or TRBD2 (6 bases each). Germline V lookup: CDR1 MNHNY, CDR2 SVGAGI (reference sequence). Trimming took off 3 bases at V and 5 bases at J, with 10 bases between the two ends. This CDR3 region has 13 residues. CDR3 DNA sequence: TGTGCCAGCAGTTATCTAGGGGGGGAGACCCAGTACTTC. Amino acids: CASSYLGGETQYF.

The chain links TRBV13 to TRBJ1-1; 9 positions match TRBD1. Losses at the gene ends were 4 bases for V and 6 bases for J; bases not matched to a gene: 6. The CDR3 consists of 14 residues. Germline CDR1 reads PRHDT; CDR2 reads FYEKMQ (reference sequence). Here the CDR3 DNA reads TGTGCCAGCAGCTCAACCGGGACAGGGCCTGAAGCTTTCTTT. As protein: CASSSTGTGPEAFF.

This clone was observed a single time. The chain joins TRBV6-1 to TRBJ2-7; tentative D call: TRBD1 (6 bases). CDR1 and CDR2 from the germline V gene are MNHNS and SASEGT. The CDR3 totals 13 residues. Trimming removed 2 bases at V and 4 bases at J, with 9 bases between. The CDR3 nucleotides are TGTGCCAGCAGTGAACGCCAGGGGTACGAGCAGTACTTC. It specifies CASSERQGYEQYF.

The chain uses TRBV21-1 and TRBJ1-2; the listed D gene, TRBD1, was not tested against the DNA. TRBV21-1 is annotated as a pseudogene. This CDR3 spans 19 amino acids. The CDR3 region has the DNA TGTGCCAGCAGCAAAGTCCACGGACAGGGGGCAGGGGAAAACTATGGCTACACCTTC. It yields the protein CASSKVHGQGAGENYGYTF.

The rearrangement uses TRBV6-1 and TRBJ1-5; D remains ambiguous. CDR3 length equals 13 residues. Trimming shortened V by 1 base and J by 7 bases, and 8 bases separated the two germline ends. Germline V CDR1 and CDR2: MNHNS, SASEGT. CDR3 sequence reads: CASSEEGWQPQHF. CDR3 DNA: TGTGCCAGCAGTGAAGAGGGCTGGCAGCCCCAGCATTTT.

The gene calls are TRBV6-5 and TRBJ1-1; 8 bases align to TRBD1. Germline CDR1 is MNHEY and CDR2 is SVGAGI. The V and J ends lost 4 bases and 7 bases, in that order; junction bases with no gene match: 5. This CDR3 region has 13 residues. CDR3 in amino acids: CASSFRQGSEAFF. CDR3 in DNA: TGTGCCAGCAGTTTCCGACAGGGGAGTGAAGCTTTCTTT.

The chain has TRBV28 and TRBJ2-1; D is possibly TRBD2 (5 bases). This CDR3 spans 15 amino acids. V gave up 7 bases and J gave up 7 bases, with 20 bases separating them. Germline V CDR1 and CDR2: MDHEN, SYDVKM. The CDR3 coding sequence is TGTGCCAGCACCCGACCCAAAATCTCGGGGAATGAGCAGTTCTTC. Translation gives CASTRPKISGNEQFF.

The V call is TRBV27, the J call TRBJ1-2; D perhaps matches TRBD1 (5 bases). Per germline, CDR1 MNHEY and CDR2 SMNVEV (reference sequence). Trimming removed 5 bases at V and 6 bases at J, with 22 bases between. This CDR3 spans 16 amino acids. The CDR3 region is CASSPKATGTTNGYTF. Written as DNA, the CDR3 is TGTGCCAGCAGTCCCAAAGCGACCGGGACGACGAATGGCTACACCTTC.